The 21 T cell receptor beta chains given below trace back to one sample, sequenced in a study of cytotoxic CD8 clonotypes in ibrutinib-treated CLL. Measured with immunoSEQ multiplex PCR; TCRdb has only the in-frame clones, and not every one. The table lists roughly 160,000 clones, roughly four fifths of them singletons. The specimen comprised PBMCs, sampled after 12 months of ibrutinib treatment. The receptors were gathered from a human donor with chronic lymphocytic leukemia.

This chain joins TRBV5-1 and TRBJ1-1; the D gene is possibly TRBD1 (5 bases). Trimming shortened V by 4 bases and J by 2 bases, and 12 bases separated the two germline ends. Germline V gene lookup returns CDR1 SGHRS and CDR2 YFSETQ. The length of the CDR3 is 14 residues. The CDR3 nucleotides are TGCGCCAGCAGCCCCCGGGACTTAAACACTGAAGCTTTCTTT. Translating gives CASSPRDLNTEAFF.

This rearrangement joins TRBV7-9 to TRBJ2-1; D is undetermined. Germline V gene sequence: CDR1 SEHNR, CDR2 FQNEAQ (reference sequence). This CDR3 spans 13 amino acids. Trimming stripped 3 bases from V and 1 base from J, with 4 bases between. Here the CDR3 DNA reads TGTGCCAGCAGCTTGCAATCCTACAATGAGCAGTTCTTC. Translated, it gives CASSLQSYNEQFF.

This clone was counted between two and nine times. The chain employs TRBV18 and TRBJ2-1, with TRBD2 matching 7 bases. J lost 2 bases, V lost 8 bases, and 6 bases had no gene match. The length of the CDR3 is 14 residues. Per germline, CDR1 KGHSH and CDR2 LQKENI. DNA for the CDR3: TGTGCCAGCAGAACTAGCGTTGCCTACAATGAGCAGTTCTTC. Amino acids: CASRTSVAYNEQFF. Full variable domain (rest looked up from reference TRBV18 and TRBJ2-1): NAGVMQNPRHLVRRRGQEARLRCSPMKGHSHVYWYRQLPEEGLKFMVYLQKENIIDESGMPKERFSAEFPKEGPSILRIQQVVRGDSAAYFCASRTSVAYNEQFFGPGTRLTVL.

J is TRBJ2-1 and V is TRBV7-9; D is undetermined. The CDR3 spans 17 residues. CDR1 and CDR2 (germline): SEHNR, FQNEAQ (reference sequence). Between the trimmed V and J ends, which lost 2 bases and 6 bases, there was a span of 20 bases. The CDR3 DNA reads TGTGCCAGCAGCTTAAGGGTCTCACCCGCCCGAGGCAATGAGCAGTTCTTC. Its protein is CASSLRVSPARGNEQFF.

The chain joins TRBV2 to TRBJ2-5; a weak D match, TRBD2 (7 bases). Trimming removed 7 bases from V and 11 bases from J, with 23 bases in between. The CDR3 is 14 residues long. Germline CDR1 SNHLY, CDR2 FYNNEI. The CDR3 nucleotides read TGTGCCAGCACCCCTCCCCGGGGAGGGGGGGAGCAGTACTTC. It specifies CASTPPRGGGEQYF.

The chain uses TRBV19 and TRBJ2-3; 9 nucleotides agree with TRBD2. V lost 7 bases, J lost 1 base, and 6 bases stayed unmatched. The CDR3 has 15 amino acids. The V gene's germline CDR1 is LNHDA and CDR2 SQIVND (reference sequence). CDR3 DNA sequence: TGTGCCAGTACCGTGCAGCGGGGGGGCACAGATACGCAGTATTTT. Its protein is CASTVQRGGTDTQYF.

The rearrangement joins TRBV10-1 to TRBJ2-2; no clear D gene. This CDR3 is built from 15 residues. V was shortened by 3 bases and J by 2 bases, with 10 bases between the two germline ends. CDR1 and CDR2 from the germline V gene are WNHNN and SYGVQD (reference sequence). The CDR3 protein is CASSERTVNTGELFF. For the CDR3, the DNA is TGCGCCAGCAGTGAACGGACGGTAAACACCGGGGAGCTGTTTTTT.

The chain has TRBV28 and TRBJ2-7, with 8 bases lining up with TRBD1. Germline V gene sequence: CDR1 MDHEN, CDR2 SYDVKM. The CDR3 has 14 amino acids. V lost 7 bases to trimming and J lost 1 base; unmatched junction nucleotides: 6. CDR3 nucleotides: TGTGCCAGCATCCGGACAGGGCCATCCTACGAGCAGTACTTC. This encodes CASIRTGPSYEQYF.

This clone was detected once. This sequence joins TRBV5-1 and TRBJ1-4; D remains unclear. The CDR3 contains 14 residues. V lost 3 bases and J lost 6, with 12 bases in between. Germline loops: CDR1 SGHRS, CDR2 YFSETQ. CDR3 bases: TGCGCCAGCAGCTCCGGACTGGCTGATGAAAAACTGTTTTTT. Its translation: CASSSGLADEKLFF.

This sequence joins TRBV19 and TRBJ2-3; possible D gene TRBD2, 6 bases. The CDR3 covers 17 residues. Per germline, CDR1 LNHDA and CDR2 SQIVND (reference sequence). Trimming shortened V by 6 bases and J by 2 bases, and 21 bases separated the two germline ends. The DNA for the CDR3 is TGTGCCAGTAGCCGTACCCCTGGAGGGGCCTCCACAGATACGCAGTATTTT. It is translated as CASSRTPGGASTDTQYF.

The rearrangement uses TRBV4-3 and TRBJ1-2; D uncertain. Germline V gene lookup returns CDR1 LGHNA and CDR2 YSLEER. The V end lost 3 bases, the J end lost 6 bases, and 8 bases lay between the germline ends. The CDR3 is 12 residues long. The CDR3 spells CASSQSGDGYTF. As DNA, the CDR3 is TGCGCCAGCAGCCAGTCCGGGGATGGCTACACCTTC.

The chain combines TRBV7-9 with TRBJ1-1; D might be TRBD1 (5 bases). The CDR3 totals 12 residues. The germline V gene has CDR1 SEHNR and CDR2 FQNEAQ (reference sequence). V shed 3 bases and J shed 7 bases, with 9 bases lying between them. This CDR3 is CASSFHGGEAFF. The CDR3 DNA reads as TGTGCCAGCAGCTTCCATGGGGGTGAAGCTTTCTTT.

This clone was counted between two and nine times. V gene TRBV21-1 combines with J gene TRBJ2-1. TRBV21-1 is a pseudogene. The CDR3 covers 11 residues. For the CDR3, the DNA is TGTGCCAGCAGCAAACCGGACGAGCAGTTCTTC. It codes for CASSKPDEQFF.

The rearrangement uses TRBV15 and TRBJ1-4, with 9 nucleotides matching TRBD1. The V segment lost 8 bases and the J segment 5 bases; nucleotides outside the gene matches: 9. Germline assignment: CDR1 LNHNV and CDR2 YYDKDF (reference sequence). The CDR3 is 15 residues long. CDR3: CATSPYRGRNEKLFF. The CDR3 DNA reads as TGTGCCACCTCCCCTTACAGGGGGCGAAATGAAAAACTGTTTTTT.

The chain links TRBV15 to TRBJ2-5, with D unresolved. V was clipped by 3 bases and J by 5 bases, with 10 bases between them. This CDR3 is built from 13 residues. CDR1 and CDR2 (germline): LNHNV, YYDKDF (reference sequence). In DNA form, the CDR3 reads TGTGCCACCAGCAGGGTTCCCGGGGAGACCCAGTACTTC. It specifies CATSRVPGETQYF. The full variable domain, in which reference TRBV15 and TRBJ2-5 provide the parts outside the CDR3, is DAMVIQNPRYQVTQFGKPVTLSCSQTLNHNVMYWYQQKSSQAPKLLFHYYDKDFNNEADTPDNFQSRRPNTSFCFLDIRSPGLGDTAMYLCATSRVPGETQYFGPGTRLLVL.

The chain is built from TRBV23-1 and TRBJ2-7, with no clear D. TRBV23-1 falls under the ORF class, with uncertain function. Trimming stripped 8 bases from V and 4 bases from J, with 15 bases between. The CDR3 has 13 amino acids. CDR3 bases: TGCGCCAGCCCTCGACGGGTTCGGTACGAGCAGTACTTC. Translation gives CASPRRVRYEQYF.

The chain links TRBV6-1 to TRBJ1-2; unclear D gene. This CDR3 contains 13 residues. In germline, CDR1 is MNHNS, CDR2 SASEGT. The V end was cut by 6 bases, the J end by 4 bases, with 12 bases between. The DNA for the CDR3 is TGTGCCAGCAGCGAGAGGAACGCCTATGGCTACACCTTC. Protein product: CASSERNAYGYTF.

The V gene is TRBV27, the J gene TRBJ2-7; possible D gene TRBD1, 5 bases. Between the trimmed V and J ends, which lost 6 bases and 3 bases, there was a span of 12 bases. Germline V gene data show CDR1 as MNHEY and CDR2 as SMNVEV (reference sequence). This CDR3 has 13 residues. The CDR3 nucleotides are TGTGCCAGCAGGGACATCACGTTCTACGAGCAGTACTTC. Protein product: CASRDITFYEQYF.

This chain uses TRBV29-1 with TRBJ1-1, with D perhaps matching TRBD1 (6 bases). The CDR3 runs 16 residues. Germline values: CDR1 SQVTM, CDR2 ANQGSEA. The V gene lost 6 bases and the J gene lost 0 bases, with 20 bases spanning the gap. The CDR3: CSVTGAGGGMNTEAFF. CDR3 nucleotide sequence: TGCAGCGTAACGGGGGCAGGCGGGGGGATGAACACTGAAGCTTTCTTT.

This clone was detected many times. V and J are TRBV6-1 and TRBJ2-1, with D unclear. The CDR3 totals 9 residues. The V gene lost 5 bases and the J gene lost 14 bases, with 7 bases spanning the gap. Germline CDR1 is MNHNS and CDR2 is SASEGT. The CDR3 reads CASSPRKFF. CDR3 DNA: TGTGCCAGCAGTCCACGGAAGTTCTTC.

V is TRBV4-3 and J is TRBJ2-7; D gene ambiguous. The CDR3 sequence is 15 residues long. With 0 bases removed from V and 3 bases from J, the gap between germline ends came to 12 bases. Germline V lookup: CDR1 LGHNA, CDR2 YSLEER. The CDR3 DNA reads as TGCGCCAGCAGCCAAGATCGTAACAGATTCTACGAGCAGTACTTC. It encodes CASSQDRNRFYEQYF.